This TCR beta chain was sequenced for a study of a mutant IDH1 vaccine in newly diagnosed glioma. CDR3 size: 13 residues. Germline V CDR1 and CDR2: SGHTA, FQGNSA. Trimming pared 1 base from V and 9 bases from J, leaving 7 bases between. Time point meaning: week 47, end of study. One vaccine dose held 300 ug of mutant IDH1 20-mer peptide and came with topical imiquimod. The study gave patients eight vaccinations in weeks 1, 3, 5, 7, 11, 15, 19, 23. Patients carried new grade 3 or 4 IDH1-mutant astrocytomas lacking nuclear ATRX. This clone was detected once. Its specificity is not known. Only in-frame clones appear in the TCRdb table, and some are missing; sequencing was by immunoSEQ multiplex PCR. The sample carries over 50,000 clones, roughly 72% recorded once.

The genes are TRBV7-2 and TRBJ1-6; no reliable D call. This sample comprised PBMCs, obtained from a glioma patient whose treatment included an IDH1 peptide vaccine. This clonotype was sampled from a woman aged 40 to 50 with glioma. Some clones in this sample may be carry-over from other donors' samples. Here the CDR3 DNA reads TGTGCCAGCAGCTTAGGGGTTGCTTCACCCCTCCACTTT. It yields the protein CASSLGVASPLHF.